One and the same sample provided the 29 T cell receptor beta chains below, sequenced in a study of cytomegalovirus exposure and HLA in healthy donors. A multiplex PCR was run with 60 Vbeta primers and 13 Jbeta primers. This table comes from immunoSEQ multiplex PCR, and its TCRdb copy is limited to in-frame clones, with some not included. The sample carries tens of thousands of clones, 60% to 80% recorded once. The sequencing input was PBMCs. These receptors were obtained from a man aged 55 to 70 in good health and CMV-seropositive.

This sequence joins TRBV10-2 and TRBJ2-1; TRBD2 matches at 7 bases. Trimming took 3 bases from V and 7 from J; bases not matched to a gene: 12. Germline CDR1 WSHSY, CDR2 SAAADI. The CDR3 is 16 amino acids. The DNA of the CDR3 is TGCGCCAGCAGTGAAGGTGTGCGGGGGTACCGGAATGAGCAGTTCTTC. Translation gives CASSEGVRGYRNEQFF.

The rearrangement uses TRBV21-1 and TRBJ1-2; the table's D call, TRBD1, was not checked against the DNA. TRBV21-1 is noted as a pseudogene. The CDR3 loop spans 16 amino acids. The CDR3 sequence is CASSKGRGRGNYGYTF. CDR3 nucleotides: TGTGCCAGCAGCAAAGGACGGGGCAGGGGAAACTATGGCTACACCTTC.

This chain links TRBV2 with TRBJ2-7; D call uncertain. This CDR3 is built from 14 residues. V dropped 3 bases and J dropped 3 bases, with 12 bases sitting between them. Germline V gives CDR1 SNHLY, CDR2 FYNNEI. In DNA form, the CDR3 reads TGTGCCAGCAGTGACGACTTCCCCATCTACGAGCAGTACTTC. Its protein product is CASSDDFPIYEQYF.

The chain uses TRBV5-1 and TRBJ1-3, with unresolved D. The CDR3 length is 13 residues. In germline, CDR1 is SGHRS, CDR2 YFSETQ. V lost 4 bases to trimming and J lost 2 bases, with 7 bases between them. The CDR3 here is CASSPFAGNTIYF. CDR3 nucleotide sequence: TGCGCCAGCAGCCCCTTCGCTGGAAACACCATATATTTT. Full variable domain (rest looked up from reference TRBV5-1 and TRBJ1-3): KAGVTQTPRYLIKTRGQQVTLSCSPISGHRSVSWYQQTPGQGLQFLFEYFSETQRNKGNFPGRFSGRQFSNSRSEMNVSTLELGDSALYLCASSPFAGNTIYFGEGSWLTVV.

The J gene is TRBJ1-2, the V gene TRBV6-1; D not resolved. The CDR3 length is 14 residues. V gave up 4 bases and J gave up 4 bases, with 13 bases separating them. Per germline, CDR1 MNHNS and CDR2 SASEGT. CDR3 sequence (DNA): TGTGCCAGCAGTGTACGGGAGCGGGGCTATGGCTACACCTTC. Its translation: CASSVRERGYGYTF.

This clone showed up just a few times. CDR3 nucleotide sequence: TGCGCCAGCAGTTCTGGGGTCCGGAGGGAGCAGTTCTTC. It encodes CASSSGVRREQFF. This sequence joins TRBV10-1 and TRBJ2-1; a possible D gene is TRBD2 (5 bases). This CDR3 has 13 amino acids. CDR1 WNHNN and CDR2 SYGVQD come from the germline V gene (reference sequence). V dropped 5 bases and J dropped 10 bases, with 15 bases sitting between them.

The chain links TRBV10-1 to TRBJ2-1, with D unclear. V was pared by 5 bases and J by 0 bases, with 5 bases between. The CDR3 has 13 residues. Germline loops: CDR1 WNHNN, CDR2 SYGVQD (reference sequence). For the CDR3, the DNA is TGCGCCAGCAGTCCCCTCTCCTACAATGAGCAGTTCTTC. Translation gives CASSPLSYNEQFF.

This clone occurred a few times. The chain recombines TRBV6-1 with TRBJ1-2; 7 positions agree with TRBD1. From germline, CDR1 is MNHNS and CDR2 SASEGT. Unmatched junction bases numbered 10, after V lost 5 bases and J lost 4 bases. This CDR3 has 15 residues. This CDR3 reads CASSIRPGQPYGYTF. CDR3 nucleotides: TGTGCCAGCAGTATAAGGCCGGGACAGCCCTATGGCTACACCTTC.

The DNA for the CDR3 is TGTGCCAGCAGCTCCAATGTCCGCGGGAGGGCCGGTAGGACAGAGACCCAGTACTTC. It yields the protein CASSSNVRGRAGRTETQYF. The chain has TRBV11-3 and TRBJ2-5; 9 nucleotides align to TRBD2. Per germline, CDR1 SGHNT and CDR2 YENEEA. The J segment lost 4 bases and the V segment lost 4 bases, leaving 19 bases of the junction unmatched. This CDR3 has 19 amino acids.

CDR3 sequence: CASIPGTGGAGQPQHF. The CDR3 region has the DNA TGTGCCAGCATCCCCGGGACAGGGGGCGCCGGGCAGCCCCAGCATTTT. The rearrangement links TRBV6-6 to TRBJ1-5, with 12 bases fitting TRBD1. Losses at the gene ends were 7 bases for V and 7 bases for J; bases not matched to a gene: 11. CDR1 is MNHNY, CDR2 SVGAGI, per germline (reference sequence). CDR3 length equals 16 residues.

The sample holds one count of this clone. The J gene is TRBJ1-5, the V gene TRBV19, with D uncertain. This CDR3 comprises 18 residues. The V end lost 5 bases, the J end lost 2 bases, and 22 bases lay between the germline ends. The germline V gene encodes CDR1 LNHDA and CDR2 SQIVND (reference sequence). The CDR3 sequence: CASSHRRGLPNGNQPQHF. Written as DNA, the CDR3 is TGTGCCAGTAGTCACCGCCGCGGTCTCCCCAACGGCAATCAGCCCCAGCATTTT.

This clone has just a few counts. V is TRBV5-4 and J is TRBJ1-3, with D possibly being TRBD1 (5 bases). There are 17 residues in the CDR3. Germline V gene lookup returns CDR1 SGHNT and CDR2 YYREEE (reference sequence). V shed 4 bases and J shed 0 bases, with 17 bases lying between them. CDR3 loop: CASSPGGTDRSGNTIYF. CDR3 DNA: TGTGCCAGCAGCCCGGGAGGGACGGACCGCTCTGGAAACACCATATATTTT.

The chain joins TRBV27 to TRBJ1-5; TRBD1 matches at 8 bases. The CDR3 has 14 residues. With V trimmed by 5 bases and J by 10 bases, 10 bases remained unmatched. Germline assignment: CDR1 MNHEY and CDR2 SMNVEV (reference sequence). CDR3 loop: CASSPTDRAGPQHF. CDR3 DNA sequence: TGTGCCAGCAGTCCCACGGACAGGGCCGGCCCCCAGCATTTT.

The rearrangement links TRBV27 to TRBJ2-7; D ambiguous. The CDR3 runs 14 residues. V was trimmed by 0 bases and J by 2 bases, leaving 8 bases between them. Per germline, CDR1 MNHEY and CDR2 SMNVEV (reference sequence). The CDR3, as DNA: TGTGCCAGCAGTTTATCGGCTCCCCCCTACGAGCAGTACTTC. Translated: CASSLSAPPYEQYF.

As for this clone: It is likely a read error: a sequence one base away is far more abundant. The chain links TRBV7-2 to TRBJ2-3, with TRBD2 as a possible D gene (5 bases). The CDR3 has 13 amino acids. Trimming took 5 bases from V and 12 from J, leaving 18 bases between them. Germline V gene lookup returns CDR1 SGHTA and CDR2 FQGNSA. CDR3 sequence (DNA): TGTGCCAGCAGCATAGGGCCTAGCATCCTCCAGTATTTT. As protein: CASSIGPSILQYF.

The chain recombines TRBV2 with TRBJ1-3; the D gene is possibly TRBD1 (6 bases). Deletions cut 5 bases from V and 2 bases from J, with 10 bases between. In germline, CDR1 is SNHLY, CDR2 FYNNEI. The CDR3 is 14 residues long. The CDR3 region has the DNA TGTGCCAGCAGTAACAGGGAGACTGGAAACACCATATATTTT. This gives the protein CASSNRETGNTIYF.

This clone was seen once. The CDR3 DNA reads TGTGCCAGCAGCTTGGGGGGGCGAGGCACAGAGACCCAGTACTTC. It translates to CASSLGGRGTETQYF. The chain couples TRBV11-3 to TRBJ2-5; D is perhaps TRBD2 (7 bases). The germline CDR1 and CDR2 sequences are SGHNT and YENEEA. This CDR3 has 15 amino acids. Trimming stripped 3 bases from V and 4 bases from J, with 15 bases between.

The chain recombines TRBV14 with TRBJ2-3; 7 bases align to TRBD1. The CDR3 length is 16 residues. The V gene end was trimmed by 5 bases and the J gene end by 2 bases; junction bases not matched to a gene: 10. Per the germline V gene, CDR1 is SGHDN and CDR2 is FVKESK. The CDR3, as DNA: TGTGCCAGCAGCGCGTTCCACAGGGGACACACAGATACGCAGTATTTT. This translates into CASSAFHRGHTDTQYF.

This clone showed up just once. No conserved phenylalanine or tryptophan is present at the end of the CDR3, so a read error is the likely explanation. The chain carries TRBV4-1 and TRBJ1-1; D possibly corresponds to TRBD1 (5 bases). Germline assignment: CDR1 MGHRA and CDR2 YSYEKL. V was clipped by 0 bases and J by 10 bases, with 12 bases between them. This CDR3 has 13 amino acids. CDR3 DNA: TGCGCCAGCAGCCAAGACGAGGGGAGGAGAGCTTTCCTT. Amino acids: CASSQDEGRRAFL.

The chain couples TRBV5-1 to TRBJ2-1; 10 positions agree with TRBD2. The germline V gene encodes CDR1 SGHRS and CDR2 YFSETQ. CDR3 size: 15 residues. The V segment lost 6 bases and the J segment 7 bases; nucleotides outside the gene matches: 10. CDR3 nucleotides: TGCGCCAGCACACCTAGCGGGAGTGTTGGGAATGAGCAGTTCTTC. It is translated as CASTPSGSVGNEQFF. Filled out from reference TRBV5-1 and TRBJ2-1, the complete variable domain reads KAGVTQTPRYLIKTRGQQVTLSCSPISGHRSVSWYQQTPGQGLQFLFEYFSETQRNKGNFPGRFSGRQFSNSRSEMNVSTLELGDSALYLCASTPSGSVGNEQFFGPGTRLTVL.

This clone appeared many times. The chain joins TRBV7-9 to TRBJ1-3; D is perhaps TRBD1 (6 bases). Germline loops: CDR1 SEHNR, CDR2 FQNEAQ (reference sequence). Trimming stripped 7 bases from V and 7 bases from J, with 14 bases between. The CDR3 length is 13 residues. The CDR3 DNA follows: TGTGCCAGCACACAGGGCGGGTGGAACACCATATATTTT. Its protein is CASTQGGWNTIYF.

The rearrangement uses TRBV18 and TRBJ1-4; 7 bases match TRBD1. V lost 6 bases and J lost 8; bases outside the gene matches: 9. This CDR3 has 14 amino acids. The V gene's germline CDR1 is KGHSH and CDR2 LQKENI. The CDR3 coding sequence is TGTGCCAGCTCCGGACAGGCCTCTGGGGAAAAACTGTTTTTT. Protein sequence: CASSGQASGEKLFF. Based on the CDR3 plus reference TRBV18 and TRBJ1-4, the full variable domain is NAGVMQNPRHLVRRRGQEARLRCSPMKGHSHVYWYRQLPEEGLKFMVYLQKENIIDESGMPKERFSAEFPKEGPSILRIQQVVRGDSAAYFCASSGQASGEKLFFGSGTQLSVL.

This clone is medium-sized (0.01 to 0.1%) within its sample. CDR3 sequence (DNA): TGTGCCAGCAGCTTAGTCCCGGGACTAGCCTACGAGCAGTACTTC. Amino acid sequence: CASSLVPGLAYEQYF. The V and J genes are TRBV13 and TRBJ2-7; 8 bases match TRBD2. The length of the CDR3 is 15 residues. From germline, CDR1 is PRHDT and CDR2 FYEKMQ (reference sequence). V dropped 1 base and J dropped 2; count of bases not matched to a gene: 4.

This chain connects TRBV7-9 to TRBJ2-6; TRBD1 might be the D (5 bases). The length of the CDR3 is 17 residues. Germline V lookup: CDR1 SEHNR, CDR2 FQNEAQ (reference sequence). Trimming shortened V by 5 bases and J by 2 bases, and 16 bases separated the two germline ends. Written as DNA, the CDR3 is TGTGCCAGCAGCCTTTTCAGGGTACCCACTGGGGCCAACGTCCTGACTTTC. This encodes CASSLFRVPTGANVLTF.

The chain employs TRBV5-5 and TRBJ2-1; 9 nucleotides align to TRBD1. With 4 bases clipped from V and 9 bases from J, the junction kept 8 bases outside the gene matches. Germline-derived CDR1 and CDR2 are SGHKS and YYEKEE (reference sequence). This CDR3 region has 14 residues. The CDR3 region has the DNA TGTGCCAGCAGCAGCACAGGGGGCATGTTTGAGCAGTTCTTC. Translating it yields CASSSTGGMFEQFF.

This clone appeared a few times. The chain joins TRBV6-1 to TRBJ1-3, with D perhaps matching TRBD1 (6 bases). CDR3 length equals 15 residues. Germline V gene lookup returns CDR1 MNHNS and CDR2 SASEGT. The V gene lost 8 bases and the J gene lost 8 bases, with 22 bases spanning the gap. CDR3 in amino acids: CASGQTGAPLHTIYF. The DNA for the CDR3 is TGTGCCAGCGGACAGACAGGCGCCCCTTTACACACCATATATTTT.

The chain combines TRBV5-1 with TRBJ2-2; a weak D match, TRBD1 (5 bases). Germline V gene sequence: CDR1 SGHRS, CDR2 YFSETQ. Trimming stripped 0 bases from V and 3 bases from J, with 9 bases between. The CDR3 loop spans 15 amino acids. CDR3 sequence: CASSLVTGDTGELFF. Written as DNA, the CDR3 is TGCGCCAGCAGCTTGGTAACAGGAGACACCGGGGAGCTGTTTTTT. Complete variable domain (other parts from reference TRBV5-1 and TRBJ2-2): KAGVTQTPRYLIKTRGQQVTLSCSPISGHRSVSWYQQTPGQGLQFLFEYFSETQRNKGNFPGRFSGRQFSNSRSEMNVSTLELGDSALYLCASSLVTGDTGELFFGEGSRLTVL.

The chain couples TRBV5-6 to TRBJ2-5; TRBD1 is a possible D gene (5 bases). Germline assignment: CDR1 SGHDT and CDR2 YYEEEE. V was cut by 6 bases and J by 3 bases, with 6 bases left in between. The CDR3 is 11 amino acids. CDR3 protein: CASKGEETQYF. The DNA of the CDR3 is TGTGCCAGCAAAGGGGAAGAGACCCAGTACTTC.

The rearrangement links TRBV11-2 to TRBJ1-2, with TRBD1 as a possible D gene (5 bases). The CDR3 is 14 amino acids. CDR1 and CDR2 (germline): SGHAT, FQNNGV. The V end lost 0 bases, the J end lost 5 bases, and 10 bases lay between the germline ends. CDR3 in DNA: TGTGCCAGCAGCTTAGATACGGGGACTTATGGCTACACCTTC. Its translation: CASSLDTGTYGYTF.